These 27 T cell receptor beta chains came from one sample sequenced in a study of response to subunit inactivated influenza vaccine. TCRdb reanalysed the RT-PCR reads using MiXCR and keeps one entry per CDR3 protein. The top ten clones hold less than 2.5% of a sample with about 520,000 distinct CDR3 sequences, over 25% of them seen once. The sequences come from CD4+ T cells sorted from PBMCs, collected 5 to 6 days after vaccination. The receptors derive from a man aged 50-59 years who received an inactivated influenza vaccine.

This chain uses TRBV11-2 with TRBJ2-7; 8 positions match TRBD1. The ends lost 1 base at V and 2 bases at J; junction bases unmatched: 7. CDR3 length equals 16 residues. Germline V gene lookup returns CDR1 SGHAT and CDR2 FQNNGV. The CDR3 loop is CASSLVEPGQAYEQYF. CDR3 nucleotide sequence: TGTGCCAGCAGCTTAGTCGAGCCGGGACAGGCCTACGAGCAGTACTTC. Supplemented by reference TRBV11-2 and TRBJ2-7, the full variable domain reads EAGVAQSPRYKIIEKRQSVAFWCNPISGHATLYWYQQILGQGPKLLIQFQNNGVVDDSQLPKDRFSAERLKGVDSTLKIQPAKLEDSAVYLCASSLVEPGQAYEQYFGPGTRLTVT.

This clonotype was counted at least ten times. The V call is TRBV7-9, the J call TRBJ2-1, with D possibly being TRBD2 (5 bases). CDR1 is SEHNR, CDR2 FQNEAQ, per germline (reference sequence). This CDR3 spans 12 amino acids. Trimming left V 5 bases short and J 7 bases short, with 9 bases between. For the CDR3, the DNA is TGTGCCAGCAGCCCGGACTTAAATGAGCAGTTCTTC. As protein: CASSPDLNEQFF.

The CDR3 DNA reads TGTACCACTAAGGCTAGCGGGAGGACGGAGACCCAGTACTTC. Amino acids: CTTKASGRTETQYF. The chain uses TRBV3-1 and TRBJ2-5; TRBD2 aligns across 11 bases. Germline V gene data show CDR1 as LGHDT and CDR2 as YNNKEL (reference sequence). This CDR3 has 14 residues.

The chain uses TRBV20-1 and TRBJ2-1, with D possibly matching TRBD1 (5 bases). Trimming removed 6 bases from V and 0 bases from J, with 15 bases in between. Germline V gene lookup returns CDR1 DFQATT and CDR2 SNEGSKA (reference sequence). This CDR3 has 15 residues. This CDR3 is CSARRTPSSYNEQFF. The CDR3 bases are TGCAGTGCCCGGCGGACACCGAGCTCCTACAATGAGCAGTTCTTC.

This clonotype has more than one count but fewer than ten. The CDR3 loop reads CASSYSGSTYEQYF. CDR3 sequence (DNA): TGTGCCAGCAGTTATTCAGGGTCCACATACGAGCAGTACTTC. The chain joins TRBV12-3 or TRBV12-4 to TRBJ2-7; D is perhaps TRBD1 (5 bases). The CDR3 sequence is 14 residues long. V lost 4 bases and J 4 bases, leaving 14 bases between the germline ends.

The sample holds a few counts of this clonotype. This chain joins TRBV7-9 and TRBJ2-3, with 9 bases that match TRBD2. The CDR3 sequence is 16 residues long. The V segment lost 5 bases and the J segment 0 bases; nucleotides outside the gene matches: 6. CDR1 is SEHNR, CDR2 FQNEAQ, per germline (reference sequence). For the CDR3, the DNA is TGTGCCAGCAGCCGTAATAGCGGGAGCAGCACAGATACGCAGTATTTT. This encodes CASSRNSGSSTDTQYF. The full variable domain, in which reference TRBV7-9 and TRBJ2-3 provide the parts outside the CDR3, is DTGVSQNPRHKITKRGQNVTFRCDPISEHNRLYWYRQTLGQGPEFLTYFQNEAQLEKSRLLSDRFSAERPKGSFSTLEIQRTEQGDSAMYLCASSRNSGSSTDTQYFGPGTRLTVL.

The chain carries TRBV7-6 and TRBJ2-1, with 12 bases matching TRBD2. Germline V gene sequence: CDR1 SGHVS, CDR2 FNYEAQ. The V segment lost 5 bases and the J segment 8 bases; nucleotides outside the gene matches: 7. The CDR3 spans 15 residues. The chain's CDR3 is CASSQTSGRSDEQFF. In nucleotides, the CDR3 is TGTGCCAGCAGCCAAACTAGCGGGAGGTCTGATGAGCAGTTCTTC.

The chain uses TRBV12-3 or TRBV12-4 and TRBJ1-3; D is uncertain. V lost 3 bases, J lost 0 bases, and 9 bases lay in between. The CDR3 has 15 amino acids. This CDR3 is CASSFLAFSGNTIYF. The CDR3 coding sequence is TGTGCCAGCAGTTTTTTGGCATTCTCTGGAAACACCATATATTTT.

This clonotype was observed a few times. This chain uses TRBV7-2 with TRBJ2-3; TRBD2 agrees at 14 bases. The germline V gene has CDR1 SGHTA and CDR2 FQGNSA. The CDR3 runs to 16 residues. After removal of 4 bases from V and 4 bases from J, the junction contained 4 bases not matched to a gene. The CDR3 is CASSSGLAGVSDTQYF. Here the CDR3 DNA reads TGTGCCAGCAGCTCGGGACTAGCGGGAGTTTCAGATACGCAGTATTTT.

This clonotype was counted between two and nine times. V gene TRBV25-1 combines with J gene TRBJ2-2, with a tentative D call TRBD2 (6 bases). This CDR3 comprises 17 residues. The ends were cut back, 2 bases at V and 4 bases at J, with 17 bases in the middle. Germline V gives CDR1 MGHDK, CDR2 SYGVNS. The CDR3 loop reads CASSESMEGRFTGELFF. The CDR3 nucleotides read TGTGCCAGCAGTGAAAGTATGGAGGGGCGATTCACCGGGGAGCTGTTTTTT.

The chain is built from TRBV6-5 and TRBJ2-1, with D hard to call. V was clipped by 2 bases and J by 7 bases, with 12 bases between them. CDR1 and CDR2 (germline): MNHEY, SVGAGI. This CDR3 is built from 14 residues. CDR3 in DNA: TGTGCCAGCAGTTACCGGTCCGAGACTAATGAGCAGTTCTTC. This gives the protein CASSYRSETNEQFF.

In this sample, this clonotype turned up a few times. This chain joins TRBV20-1 and TRBJ1-2; D remains unclear. The CDR3 is 10 amino acids. From germline, CDR1 is DFQATT and CDR2 SNEGSKA (reference sequence). V lost 3 bases, J lost 8 bases, and 7 bases lay in between. CDR3: CSASVDGYTF. The CDR3 DNA reads as TGCAGTGCTAGTGTCGACGGCTACACCTTC.

A few counts support this clonotype. This rearrangement joins TRBV11-2 to TRBJ2-7; 8 positions match TRBD1. This CDR3 has 15 residues. From germline, CDR1 is SGHAT and CDR2 FQNNGV. V dropped 5 bases and J dropped 0; count of bases not matched to a gene: 6. CDR3 bases: TGTGCCAGCAGCCTCGCCGACAGGGGCTCCTACGAGCAGTACTTC. It yields the protein CASSLADRGSYEQYF.

The chain uses TRBV5-1 and TRBJ1-4, with TRBD1 as a possible D gene (5 bases). V lost 2 bases and J lost 4, with 15 bases in between. The CDR3 is 16 amino acids. CDR1 is SGHRS and CDR2 is YFSETQ in the germline V gene. The CDR3 DNA reads as TGCGCCAGCAGCTTAGCCCCCGGGACTAATAATGAAAAACTGTTTTTT. It is translated as CASSLAPGTNNEKLFF.

This clonotype was seen a handful of times. The chain uses TRBV12-3 or TRBV12-4 and TRBJ1-5; D might be TRBD1 (5 bases). The CDR3 is 15 amino acids. V dropped 2 bases and J dropped 0 bases, with 8 bases sitting between them. For the CDR3, the DNA is TGTGCCAGCAGTTTACCCGGACATAGCAATCAGCCCCAGCATTTT. Protein: CASSLPGHSNQPQHF.

This clonotype was counted many times. The chain links TRBV4-1 to TRBJ2-7; TRBD2 matches at 13 bases. CDR3 length: 16 amino acids. V lost 2 bases, J lost 3 bases, and 4 bases stayed unmatched. In germline, CDR1 is MGHRA, CDR2 YSYEKL. The CDR3 loop is CASSQKTSGGIYEQYF. The CDR3 coding sequence is TGCGCCAGCAGCCAAAAGACTAGCGGGGGGATCTACGAGCAGTACTTC.

This clonotype is a singleton in its sample. V usage is TRBV4-3 and J usage is TRBJ2-2; TRBD2 matches 10 bases. The length of the CDR3 is 18 residues. Germline V gene data show CDR1 as LGHNA and CDR2 as YSLEER. After removal of 2 bases from V and 1 base from J, the junction contained 7 bases not matched to a gene. The CDR3 spells CASSQSLSSGGNTGELFF. The CDR3 nucleotides are TGCGCCAGCAGCCAAAGCCTTTCTAGCGGGGGGAACACCGGGGAGCTGTTTTTT.

The chain is built from TRBV9 and TRBJ2-5; 7 bases map to TRBD1. J was trimmed by 4 bases and V by 4 bases; bases with no gene match: 7. There are 14 residues in the CDR3. Per germline, CDR1 SGDLS and CDR2 YYNGEE. The CDR3 coding sequence is TGTGCCAGCAGCCCCCGACAGGGTGTAGAGACCCAGTACTTC. This codes for CASSPRQGVETQYF.

Turning to this clonotype: Sequence at one end of the junction differs from germline and may be a read error. The chain joins TRBV6-5 to TRBJ1-6, with TRBD1 identical over 8 bases. This CDR3 contains 15 residues. Germline V lookup: CDR1 MNHEY, CDR2 SVGAGI. CDR3 sequence (DNA): TGTGCCAGCAGTAACTCCGACAGGGGCCGCTCACCCCTCCACTTT. Its protein is CASSNSDRGRSPLHF.

This clonotype came up a few times. J is TRBJ2-3 and V is TRBV5-1, with 10 bases that match TRBD1. This CDR3 has 15 amino acids. Germline CDR1 is SGHRS and CDR2 is YFSETQ. V lost 4 bases, J lost 5 bases, and 7 bases stayed unmatched. The CDR3, as DNA: TGCGCCAGCAGCCTGGGACAGGGGTTTATAGATACGCAGTATTTT. It codes for CASSLGQGFIDTQYF. Full variable domain (missing parts from reference TRBV5-1 and TRBJ2-3): KAGVTQTPRYLIKTRGQQVTLSCSPISGHRSVSWYQQTPGQGLQFLFEYFSETQRNKGNFPGRFSGRQFSNSRSEMNVSTLELGDSALYLCASSLGQGFIDTQYFGPGTRLTVL.

The chain is built from TRBV10-3 and TRBJ1-1; 10 positions agree with TRBD1. V lost 6 bases to trimming and J lost 3 bases; unmatched junction nucleotides: 4. Germline loops: CDR1 ENHRY, CDR2 SYGVKD. This CDR3 is 14 amino acids long. The CDR3 nucleotides are TGTGCCATCAGGGGGACAGGGGCGGACACTGAAGCTTTCTTT. Translated, it gives CAIRGTGADTEAFF.

CDR3 in DNA: TGTGCCAGCAGCTCCCAAGGTCAGCCCCAGCATTTT. Translated, it gives CASSSQGQPQHF. This chain connects TRBV7-2 to TRBJ1-5; D gene unclear. This CDR3 is 12 amino acids long. Between the trimmed V and J ends, which lost 4 bases and 6 bases, there was a span of 7 bases. CDR1 is SGHTA, CDR2 FQGNSA, per germline.

This clonotype has more than one count but fewer than ten. The chain carries TRBV5-1 and TRBJ2-1; possibly TRBD2 for D (6 bases). Trimming took 0 bases from V and 9 from J, leaving 13 bases between them. Looked up from germline, CDR1 is SGHRS and CDR2 is YFSETQ. CDR3 length: 14 residues. The CDR3 sequence: CASSLGTTSSEQFF. DNA of the CDR3: TGCGCCAGCAGCTTGGGGACTACCTCTAGTGAGCAGTTCTTC. The whole variable domain, filled in from reference TRBV5-1 and TRBJ2-1, reads KAGVTQTPRYLIKTRGQQVTLSCSPISGHRSVSWYQQTPGQGLQFLFEYFSETQRNKGNFPGRFSGRQFSNSRSEMNVSTLELGDSALYLCASSLGTTSSEQFFGPGTRLTVL.

The rearrangement joins TRBV7-2 to TRBJ2-7, with D hard to call. Trimming took 3 bases from V and 5 from J, leaving 11 bases between them. Germline loops: CDR1 SGHTA, CDR2 FQGNSA. This CDR3 has 13 residues. The CDR3 here is CASSLNRLNEQYF. Written as DNA, the CDR3 is TGTGCCAGCAGCTTGAACAGACTTAACGAGCAGTACTTC.

This sequence joins TRBV20-1 and TRBJ2-1; unclear D gene. CDR1 and CDR2 from the germline V gene are DFQATT and SNEGSKA (reference sequence). The ends were cut back, 6 bases at V and 7 bases at J, with 4 bases in the middle. The CDR3 is 9 amino acids. CDR3 region: CSAENEQFF. The CDR3 DNA reads TGCAGTGCCGAAAATGAGCAGTTCTTC.

This clonotype came up a few times. The chain employs TRBV20-1 and TRBJ2-7, with a possible D match to TRBD1 (6 bases). Germline lookup yields CDR1 DFQATT and CDR2 SNEGSKA (reference sequence). The V gene lost 5 bases and the J gene lost 4 bases, with 24 bases spanning the gap. This CDR3 is built from 16 residues. As DNA, the CDR3 is TGCAGTGCTGCGCCCCGGTGGCAGGGGCGGCGATACGAGCAGTACTTC. Its protein is CSAAPRWQGRRYEQYF.

This clonotype was observed a few times. V and J are TRBV12-3 or TRBV12-4 and TRBJ1-3; no firm D call. Trimming stripped 1 base from V and 0 bases from J, with 7 bases between. The length of the CDR3 is 15 residues. As DNA, the CDR3 is TGTGCCAGCAGTTTAGGGCGGTTCTCTGGAAACACCATATATTTT. Encoded protein: CASSLGRFSGNTIYF.